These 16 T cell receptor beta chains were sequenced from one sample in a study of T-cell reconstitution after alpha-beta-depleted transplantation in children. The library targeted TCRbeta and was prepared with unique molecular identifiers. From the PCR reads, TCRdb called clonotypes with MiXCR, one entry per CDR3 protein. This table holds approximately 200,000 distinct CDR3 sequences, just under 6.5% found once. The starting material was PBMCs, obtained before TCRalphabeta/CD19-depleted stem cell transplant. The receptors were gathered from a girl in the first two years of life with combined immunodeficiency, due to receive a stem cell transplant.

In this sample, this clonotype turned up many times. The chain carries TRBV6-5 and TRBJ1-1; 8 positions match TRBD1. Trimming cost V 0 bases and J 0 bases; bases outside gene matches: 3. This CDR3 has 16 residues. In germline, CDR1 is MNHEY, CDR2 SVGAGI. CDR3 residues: CASSYSGQVMNTEAFF. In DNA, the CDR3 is TGTGCCAGCAGTTACTCGGGACAGGTGATGAACACTGAAGCTTTCTTT.

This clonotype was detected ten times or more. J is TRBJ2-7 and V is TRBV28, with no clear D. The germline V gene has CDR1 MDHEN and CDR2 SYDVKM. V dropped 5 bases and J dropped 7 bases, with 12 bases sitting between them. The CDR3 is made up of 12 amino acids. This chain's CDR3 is CASSPALYEQYF. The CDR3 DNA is TGTGCCAGCAGTCCAGCCTTATATGAGCAGTACTTC. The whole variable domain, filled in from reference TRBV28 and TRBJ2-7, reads DVKVTQSSRYLVKRTGEKVFLECVQDMDHENMFWYRQDPGLGLRLIYFSYDVKMKEKGDIPEGYSVSREKKERFSLILESASTNQTSMYLCASSPALYEQYFGPGTRLTVT.

The CDR3 region has the DNA TGTGCCTCATCTACCCCCCTCAGCTCCTACAATGAGCAGTTCTTC. It encodes CASSTPLSSYNEQFF. The chain has TRBV18 and TRBJ2-1, with D unclear. Trimming shortened V by 11 bases and J by 0 bases, and 17 bases separated the two germline ends. In germline, CDR1 is KGHSH, CDR2 LQKENI. CDR3 length: 15 residues. Variable domain in full (rest from reference TRBV18 and TRBJ2-1): NAGVMQNPRHLVRRRGQEARLRCSPMKGHSHVYWYRQLPEEGLKFMVYLQKENIIDESGMPKERFSAEFPKEGPSILRIQQVVRGDSAAYFCASSTPLSSYNEQFFGPGTRLTVL.

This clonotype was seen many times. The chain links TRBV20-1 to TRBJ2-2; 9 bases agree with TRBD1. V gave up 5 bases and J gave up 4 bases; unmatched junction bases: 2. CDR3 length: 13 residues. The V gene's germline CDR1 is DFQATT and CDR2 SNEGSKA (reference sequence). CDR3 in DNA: TGCAGTGCTGGACAGGGGCTCACCGGGGAGCTGTTTTTT. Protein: CSAGQGLTGELFF.

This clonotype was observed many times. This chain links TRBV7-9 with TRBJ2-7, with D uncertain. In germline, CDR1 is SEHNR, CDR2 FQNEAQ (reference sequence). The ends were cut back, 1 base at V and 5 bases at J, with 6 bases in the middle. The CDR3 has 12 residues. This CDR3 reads CASSLVPNEQYF. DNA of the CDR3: TGTGCCAGCAGCTTAGTTCCTAACGAGCAGTACTTC. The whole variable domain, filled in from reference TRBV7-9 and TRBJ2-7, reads DTGVSQNPRHKITKRGQNVTFRCDPISEHNRLYWYRQTLGQGPEFLTYFQNEAQLEKSRLLSDRFSAERPKGSFSTLEIQRTEQGDSAMYLCASSLVPNEQYFGPGTRLTVT.

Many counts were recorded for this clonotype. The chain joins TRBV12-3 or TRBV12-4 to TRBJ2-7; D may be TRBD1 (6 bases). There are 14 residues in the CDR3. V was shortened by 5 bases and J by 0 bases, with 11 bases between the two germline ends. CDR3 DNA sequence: TGTGCCAGCAGTCCTACAGGGAGCTCCTACGAGCAGTACTTC. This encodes CASSPTGSSYEQYF.

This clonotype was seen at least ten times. CDR3 protein: CSVPPDRLDPPNTEAFF. The CDR3 nucleotides are TGCAGCGTTCCCCCCGACAGGCTAGACCCCCCGAACACTGAAGCTTTCTTT. The V call is TRBV29-1, the J call TRBJ1-1; weak D call: TRBD1 (6 bases). CDR1 SQVTM and CDR2 ANQGSEA come from the germline V gene. This CDR3 has 17 amino acids. V shed 5 bases and J shed 1 base, with 23 bases lying between them. The variable domain in full, with the rest retrieved from reference TRBV29-1 and TRBJ1-1, is SAVISQKPSRDICQRGTSLTIQCQVDSQVTMMFWYRQQPGQSLTLIATANQGSEATYESGFVIDKFPISRPNLTFSTLTVSNMSPEDSSIYLCSVPPDRLDPPNTEAFFGQGTRLTVV.

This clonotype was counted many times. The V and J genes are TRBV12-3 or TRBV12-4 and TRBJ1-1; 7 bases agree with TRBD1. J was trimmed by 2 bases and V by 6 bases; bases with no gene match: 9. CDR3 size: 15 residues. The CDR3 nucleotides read TGTGCCAGCAGCACGCGACAGGGAGAAAACACTGAAGCTTTCTTT. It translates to CASSTRQGENTEAFF.

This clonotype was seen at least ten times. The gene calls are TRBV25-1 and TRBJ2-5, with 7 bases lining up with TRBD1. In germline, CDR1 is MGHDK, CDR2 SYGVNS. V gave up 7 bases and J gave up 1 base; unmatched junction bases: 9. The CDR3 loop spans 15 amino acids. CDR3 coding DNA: TGTGCCAGCAACCCCTTAGGGGGCCCCCAAGAGACCCAGTACTTC. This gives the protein CASNPLGGPQETQYF.

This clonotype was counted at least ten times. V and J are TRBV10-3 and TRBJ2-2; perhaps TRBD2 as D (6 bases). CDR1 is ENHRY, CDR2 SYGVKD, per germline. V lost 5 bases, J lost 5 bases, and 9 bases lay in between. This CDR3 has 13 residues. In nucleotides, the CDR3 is TGTGCCATCAGTTGGACTACTACCGGGGAGCTGTTTTTT. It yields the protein CAISWTTTGELFF.

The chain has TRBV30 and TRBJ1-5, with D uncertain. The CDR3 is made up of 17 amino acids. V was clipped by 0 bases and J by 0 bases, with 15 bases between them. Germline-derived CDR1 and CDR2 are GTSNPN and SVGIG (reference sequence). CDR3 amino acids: CAWSVERPSISNQPQHF. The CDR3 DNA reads TGTGCCTGGAGTGTAGAAAGACCTTCCATTAGCAATCAGCCCCAGCATTTT.

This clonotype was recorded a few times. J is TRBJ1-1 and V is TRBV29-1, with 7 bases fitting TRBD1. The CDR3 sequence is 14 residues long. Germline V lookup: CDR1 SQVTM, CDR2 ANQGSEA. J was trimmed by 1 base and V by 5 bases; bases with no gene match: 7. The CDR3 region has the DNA TGCAGCGTTAGGGGGGGACAGAAGAACACTGAAGCTTTCTTT. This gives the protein CSVRGGQKNTEAFF. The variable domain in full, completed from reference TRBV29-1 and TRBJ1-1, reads SAVISQKPSRDICQRGTSLTIQCQVDSQVTMMFWYRQQPGQSLTLIATANQGSEATYESGFVIDKFPISRPNLTFSTLTVSNMSPEDSSIYLCSVRGGQKNTEAFFGQGTRLTVV.

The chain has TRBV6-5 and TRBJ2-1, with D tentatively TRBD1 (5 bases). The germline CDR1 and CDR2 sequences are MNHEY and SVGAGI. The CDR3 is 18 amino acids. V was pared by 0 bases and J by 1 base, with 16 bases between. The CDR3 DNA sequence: TGTGCCAGCAGTTACTCCCTCGAGGACATGAGGTCCTACAATGAGCAGTTCTTC. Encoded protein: CASSYSLEDMRSYNEQFF.

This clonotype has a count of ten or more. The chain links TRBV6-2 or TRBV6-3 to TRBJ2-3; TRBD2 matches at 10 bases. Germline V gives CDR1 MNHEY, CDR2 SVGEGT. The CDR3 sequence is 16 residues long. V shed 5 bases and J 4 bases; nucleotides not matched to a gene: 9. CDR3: CASSGGLAEDADTQYF. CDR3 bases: TGTGCCAGCAGTGGAGGACTAGCGGAGGACGCAGATACGCAGTATTTT.

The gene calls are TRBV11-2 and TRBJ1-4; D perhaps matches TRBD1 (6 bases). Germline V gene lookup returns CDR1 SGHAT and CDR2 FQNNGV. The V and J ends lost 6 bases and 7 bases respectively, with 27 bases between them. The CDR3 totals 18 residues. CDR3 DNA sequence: TGTGCCAGCAGTCTCCCCGAGAACAGGGAGGATTTCGGTGAAAAACTGTTTTTT. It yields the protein CASSLPENREDFGEKLFF.

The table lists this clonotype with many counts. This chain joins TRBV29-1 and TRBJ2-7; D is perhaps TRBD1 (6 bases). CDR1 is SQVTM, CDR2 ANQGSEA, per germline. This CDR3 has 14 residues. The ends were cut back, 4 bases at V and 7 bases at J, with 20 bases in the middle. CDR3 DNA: TGCAGCGTTGCCGGGACATCTCCCCTCTTGGAGCAGTACTTC. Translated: CSVAGTSPLLEQYF.